This TCR beta chain was captured in a study of vaccination and CD4 T cells after COVID-19. Study-wide context: For each participant, vaccination comprised two doses of either the BNT162b2 or the mRNA-1273 vaccine. Study results and caveats: Spike mono-reactivity was the property of 304 of 307 vaccine-specific clones in convalescent patients. From a median of about 20 to 40, SARS-CoV-2-reactive clonotypes increased, though not significantly.

TCRdb reprocessed the PCR reads with MiXCR, giving one entry per CDR3 protein. Of roughly 19,000 distinct CDR3 sequences listed, 60% are singletons. Germline-derived CDR1 and CDR2 are GTSNPN and SVGIG (reference sequence). Trimming took off 0 bases at V and 13 bases at J, with 9 bases between the two ends. The length of the CDR3 is 11 residues. As for this clonotype: Antigen specificity is unknown.

The sample consisted of CD4+ T cells from blood, taken after SARS-CoV-2 vaccination. The receptor was isolated from a human donor who had recovered from COVID-19. V usage is TRBV30 and J usage is TRBJ1-4; D unclear. CDR3 sequence reads: CAWSVNIGLFF. The DNA of the CDR3 is TGTGCCTGGAGTGTTAATATCGGACTGTTTTTT. Looking up the rest from reference TRBV30 and TRBJ1-4 gives the full variable domain: SQTIHQWPATLVQPVGSPLSLECTVEGTSNPNLYWYRQAAGRGLQLLFYSVGIGQISSEVPQNLSASRPQDRQFILSSKKLLLSDSGFYLCAWSVNIGLFFGSGTQLSVL.